These T cell receptor beta chains were read from a single sample in a study of cytomegalovirus exposure and HLA in healthy donors. Clones were sequenced by immunoSEQ multiplex PCR, and TCRdb holds only the in-frame ones, with some missing. Of 100,000 or so clones in the sample, 86% were seen once. Sequences were obtained from PBMCs. The receptor source for this set is a woman aged 18-30 years in good health and CMV-seropositive. CDR3s include the opening cysteine and the closing phenylalanine or tryptophan. D genes are given only for firm matches. Some rows mark clone size as missing; the rest say once, few, many or name a class of expanded clone.

cdr3_aa: CASSFQTGEGQPQHF; cdr3_nt: TGCGCCAGCAGCTTCCAGACAGGGGAAGGTCAGCCCCAGCATTTT; j_call: TRBJ1-5; d_call: TRBD1; v_call: TRBV5-1; clone_size: NA
cdr3_aa: CASKTPPGQGTEKLFF; cdr3_nt: TGTGCCAGTAAGACCCCACCGGGACAGGGCACTGAAAAACTGTTTTTT; j_call: TRBJ1-4; d_call: TRBD1; v_call: TRBV19; clone_size: NA
cdr3_aa: CATSRDSLYNEQFF; cdr3_nt: TGTGCCACCAGCAGGGACTCCTTATACAATGAGCAGTTCTTC; j_call: TRBJ2-1; d_call: NA; v_call: TRBV15; clone_size: NA
cdr3_aa: CASSLSAGAGELFF; cdr3_nt: TGTGCCAGCAGTTTATCAGCGGGGGCGGGGGAGCTGTTTTTT; j_call: TRBJ2-2; d_call: TRBD2; v_call: TRBV28; clone_size: NA
cdr3_aa: CASSGAPQETQYF; cdr3_nt: TGTGCCAGCAGCGGGGCCCCACAAGAGACCCAGTACTTC; j_call: TRBJ2-5; d_call: NA; v_call: TRBV5-6; clone_size: once
cdr3_aa: CASSLVGGQGTYEQYF; cdr3_nt: TGTGCCAGCAGCTTAGTGGGGGGACAGGGGACGTACGAGCAGTACTTC; j_call: TRBJ2-7; d_call: TRBD1; v_call: TRBV7-9; clone_size: NA
cdr3_aa: CASSVGGTSEYEQYF; cdr3_nt: TGTGCCAGCAGCGTAGGAGGGACTAGCGAATACGAGCAGTACTTC; j_call: TRBJ2-7; d_call: TRBD2; v_call: TRBV9; clone_size: NA
cdr3_aa: CASSLTIEYYGYTF; cdr3_nt: TGTGCCAGCAGTTTAACTATAGAGTACTATGGCTACACCTTC; j_call: TRBJ1-2; d_call: NA; v_call: TRBV28; clone_size: NA
cdr3_aa: CASSPSGLNTGELFF; cdr3_nt: TGTGCCAGTAGTCCTAGCGGGCTGAACACCGGGGAGCTGTTTTTT; j_call: TRBJ2-2; d_call: TRBD2; v_call: TRBV19; clone_size: NA
cdr3_aa: CASSDQGGAGYEQYF; cdr3_nt: TGTGCCAGCAGTGACCAAGGGGGGGCAGGCTACGAGCAGTACTTC; j_call: TRBJ2-7; d_call: NA; v_call: TRBV2; clone_size: NA
cdr3_aa: CASSLAPGQGSYEQYF; cdr3_nt: TGTGCCAGCAGTTTAGCACCGGGACAGGGCTCCTACGAGCAGTACTTC; j_call: TRBJ2-7; d_call: TRBD1; v_call: TRBV27; clone_size: once
cdr3_aa: CASSPYSYEQYF; cdr3_nt: TGTGCCAGCAGTCCCTACTCCTACGAGCAGTACTTC; j_call: TRBJ2-7; d_call: NA; v_call: TRBV28; clone_size: NA
cdr3_aa: CASSWGGAGNEQFF; cdr3_nt: TGTGCCAGTAGTTGGGGGGGAGCGGGCAATGAGCAGTTCTTC; j_call: TRBJ2-1; d_call: TRBD2; v_call: TRBV19; clone_size: NA
cdr3_aa: CASSSGTSSYEQYF; cdr3_nt: TGTGCCAGCAGCTCCGGGACTAGCTCCTACGAGCAGTACTTC; j_call: TRBJ2-7; d_call: TRBD2; v_call: TRBV7-9; clone_size: NA
cdr3_aa: CSAFQYGYTF; cdr3_nt: TGCAGTGCTTTCCAGTATGGCTACACCTTC; j_call: TRBJ1-2; d_call: NA; v_call: TRBV20-1; clone_size: NA
cdr3_aa: CASSNREDYGYTF; cdr3_nt: TGTGCCAGCAGCAACAGAGAAGACTATGGCTACACCTTC; j_call: TRBJ1-2; d_call: NA; v_call: TRBV28; clone_size: once
cdr3_aa: CAVNRGIEAFF; cdr3_nt: TGTGCCGTCAACCGGGGGATTGAAGCTTTCTTT; j_call: TRBJ1-1; d_call: NA; v_call: TRBV7-6; clone_size: once
cdr3_aa: CASSYSPDSSYEQYF; cdr3_nt: TGTGCCAGCAGTTACTCTCCGGACAGCTCCTACGAGCAGTACTTC; j_call: TRBJ2-7; d_call: NA; v_call: TRBV6-6; clone_size: NA
cdr3_aa: CASSNPGHSYEQYF; cdr3_nt: TGTGCCAGCAGTAATCCGGGACACTCCTACGAGCAGTACTTC; j_call: TRBJ2-7; d_call: NA; v_call: TRBV28; clone_size: few
cdr3_aa: CAWSSGSGTNEKLFF; cdr3_nt: TGTGCCTGGAGCTCAGGGAGCGGGACTAATGAAAAACTGTTTTTT; j_call: TRBJ1-4; d_call: NA; v_call: TRBV30; clone_size: NA
cdr3_aa: CASSQGRGTGNTIYF; cdr3_nt: TGCGCCAGCAGCCAAGGGCGGGGTACTGGAAACACCATATATTTT; j_call: TRBJ1-3; d_call: NA; v_call: TRBV4-1; clone_size: many
cdr3_aa: CASSLGRADTQYF; cdr3_nt: TGTGCCAGCAGCTTGGGGCGGGCAGATACGCAGTATTTT; j_call: TRBJ2-3; d_call: NA; v_call: TRBV5-6; clone_size: NA
cdr3_aa: CASSFIAGRNEQYF; cdr3_nt: TGTGCCAGCAGTTTTATAGCGGGTAGGAACGAGCAGTACTTC; j_call: TRBJ2-7; d_call: TRBD2; v_call: TRBV27; clone_size: NA
cdr3_aa: CASRVAGRYGYTF; cdr3_nt: TGTGCCAGCCGCGTTGCAGGGCGCTATGGCTACACCTTC; j_call: TRBJ1-2; d_call: NA; v_call: TRBV5-4; clone_size: NA
cdr3_aa: CASSFGTGDIGELFF; cdr3_nt: TGTGCCAGCAGTTTCGGGACAGGGGATATCGGGGAGCTGTTTTTT; j_call: TRBJ2-2; d_call: TRBD1; v_call: TRBV6-5; clone_size: NA
cdr3_aa: CASRTPGGNYGYTF; cdr3_nt: TGTGCCAGCAGAACGCCGGGGGGGAACTATGGCTACACCTTC; j_call: TRBJ1-2; d_call: NA; v_call: TRBV6-5; clone_size: NA